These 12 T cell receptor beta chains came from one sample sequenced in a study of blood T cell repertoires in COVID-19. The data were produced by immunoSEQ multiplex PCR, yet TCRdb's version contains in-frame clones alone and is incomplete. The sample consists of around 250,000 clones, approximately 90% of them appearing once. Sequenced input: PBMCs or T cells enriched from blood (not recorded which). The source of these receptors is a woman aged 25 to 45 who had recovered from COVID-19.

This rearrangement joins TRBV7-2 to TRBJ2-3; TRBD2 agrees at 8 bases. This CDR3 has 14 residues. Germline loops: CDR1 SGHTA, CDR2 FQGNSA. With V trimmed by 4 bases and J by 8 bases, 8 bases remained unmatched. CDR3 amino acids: CASSSSSGTGTQYF. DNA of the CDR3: TGTGCCAGCAGCTCAAGTAGCGGGACTGGTACGCAGTATTTT. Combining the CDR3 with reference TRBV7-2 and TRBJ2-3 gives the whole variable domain GAGVSQSPSNKVTEKGKDVELRCDPISGHTALYWYRQSLGQGLEFLIYFQGNSAPDKSGLPSDRFSAERTGGSVSTLTIQRTQQEDSAVYLCASSSSSGTGTQYFGPGTRLTVL.

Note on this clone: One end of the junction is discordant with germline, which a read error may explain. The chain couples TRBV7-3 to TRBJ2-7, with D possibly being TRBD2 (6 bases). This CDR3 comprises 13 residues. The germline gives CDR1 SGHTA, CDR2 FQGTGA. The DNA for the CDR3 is TGTGCCAGCAGCCTAACTAGCAGCTACGAGCAGTACTTC. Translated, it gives CASSLTSSYEQYF.

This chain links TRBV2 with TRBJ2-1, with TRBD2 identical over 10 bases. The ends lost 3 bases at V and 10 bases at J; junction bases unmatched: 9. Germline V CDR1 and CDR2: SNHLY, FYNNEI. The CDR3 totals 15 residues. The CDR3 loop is CASSEGLAGVSEQFF. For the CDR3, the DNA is TGTGCCAGCAGTGAGGGTCTAGCGGGAGTCTCGGAGCAGTTCTTC.

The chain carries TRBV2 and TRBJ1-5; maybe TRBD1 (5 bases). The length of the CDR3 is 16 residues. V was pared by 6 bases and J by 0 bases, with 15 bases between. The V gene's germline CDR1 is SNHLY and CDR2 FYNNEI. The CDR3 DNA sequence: TGTGCCAGCAGCGGGACTATAACCCTTAGCAATCAGCCCCAGCATTTT. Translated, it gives CASSGTITLSNQPQHF.

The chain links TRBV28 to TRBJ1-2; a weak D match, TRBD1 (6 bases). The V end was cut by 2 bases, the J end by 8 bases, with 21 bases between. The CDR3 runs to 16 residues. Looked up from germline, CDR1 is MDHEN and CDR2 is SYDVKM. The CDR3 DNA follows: TGTGCCAGCAGTTTAAGTACCGGGGCAGGGGAGTCGGGCTACACCTTC. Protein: CASSLSTGAGESGYTF.

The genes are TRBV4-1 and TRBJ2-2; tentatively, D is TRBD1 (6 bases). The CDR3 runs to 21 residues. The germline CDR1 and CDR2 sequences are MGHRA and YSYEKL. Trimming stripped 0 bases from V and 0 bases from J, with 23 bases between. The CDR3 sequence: CASSQDVAFRGPLPNTGELFF. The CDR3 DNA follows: TGCGCCAGCAGCCAAGATGTCGCGTTCAGGGGTCCCCTTCCGAACACCGGGGAGCTGTTTTTT.

The CDR3 loop reads CASSQGRPLSGNTIYF. CDR3 DNA: TGCGCCAGCAGCCAAGGCAGGCCTCTCTCTGGAAACACCATATATTTT. The chain recombines TRBV4-3 with TRBJ1-3; D is uncertain. CDR1 is LGHNA and CDR2 is YSLEER in the germline V gene. Trimming left V 1 base short and J 0 bases short, with 10 bases between. There are 16 residues in the CDR3.

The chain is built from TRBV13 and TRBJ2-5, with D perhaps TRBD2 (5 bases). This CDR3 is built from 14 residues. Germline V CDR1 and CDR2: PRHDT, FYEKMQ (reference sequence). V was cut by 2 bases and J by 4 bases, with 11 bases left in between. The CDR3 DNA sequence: TGTGCCAGCAGCTTACGAGCAGGAGGAGAGACCCAGTACTTC. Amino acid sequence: CASSLRAGGETQYF.

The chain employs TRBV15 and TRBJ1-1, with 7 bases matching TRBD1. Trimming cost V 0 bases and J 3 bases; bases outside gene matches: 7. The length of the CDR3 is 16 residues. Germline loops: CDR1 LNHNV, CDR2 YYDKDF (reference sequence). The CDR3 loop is CATSRETGALDTEAFF. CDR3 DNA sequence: TGTGCCACCAGCAGAGAAACAGGGGCGCTGGACACTGAAGCTTTCTTT.

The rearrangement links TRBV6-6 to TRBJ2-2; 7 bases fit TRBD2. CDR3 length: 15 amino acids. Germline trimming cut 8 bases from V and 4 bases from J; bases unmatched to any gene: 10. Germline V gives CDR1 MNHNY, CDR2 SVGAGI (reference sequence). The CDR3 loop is CASGTGGRGTGELFF. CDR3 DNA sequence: TGTGCCAGCGGAACGGGGGGAAGGGGCACCGGGGAGCTGTTTTTT.

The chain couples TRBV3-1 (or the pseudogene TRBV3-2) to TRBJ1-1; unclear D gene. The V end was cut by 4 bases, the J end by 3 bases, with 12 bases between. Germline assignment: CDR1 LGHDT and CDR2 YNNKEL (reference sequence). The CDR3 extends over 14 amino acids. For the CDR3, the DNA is TGTGCCAGCAGCCTAAGAGGAGAGGACACTGAAGCTTTCTTT. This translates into CASSLRGEDTEAFF.

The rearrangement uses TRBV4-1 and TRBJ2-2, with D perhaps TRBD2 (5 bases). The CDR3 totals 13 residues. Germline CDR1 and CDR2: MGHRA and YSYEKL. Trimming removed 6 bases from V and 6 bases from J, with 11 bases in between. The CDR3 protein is CASRGRESGELFF. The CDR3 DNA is TGCGCCAGCAGGGGAAGGGAGTCCGGGGAGCTGTTTTTT.